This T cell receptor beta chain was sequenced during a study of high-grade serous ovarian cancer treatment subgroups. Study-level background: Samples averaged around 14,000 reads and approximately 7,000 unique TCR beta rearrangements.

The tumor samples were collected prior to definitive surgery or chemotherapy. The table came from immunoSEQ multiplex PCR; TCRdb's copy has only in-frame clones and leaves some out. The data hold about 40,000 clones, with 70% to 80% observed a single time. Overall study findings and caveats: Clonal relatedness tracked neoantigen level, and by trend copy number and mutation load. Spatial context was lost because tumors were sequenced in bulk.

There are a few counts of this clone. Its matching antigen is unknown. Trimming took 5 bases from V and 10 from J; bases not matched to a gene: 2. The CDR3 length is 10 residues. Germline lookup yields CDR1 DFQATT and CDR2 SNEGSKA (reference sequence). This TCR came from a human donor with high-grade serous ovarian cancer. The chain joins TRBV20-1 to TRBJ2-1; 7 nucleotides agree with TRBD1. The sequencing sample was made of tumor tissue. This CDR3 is CSAQGQEQFF. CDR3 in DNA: TGCAGTGCTCAGGGACAGGAGCAGTTCTTC.